Listed below are T cell receptor beta chains from one sample, sequenced in a study of blood T cells in healthy people across ages. One entry per CDR3 protein, called by TCRdb with MiXCR from the 5' RACE reads. The table has some 940,000 distinct CDR3 sequences, about 28% seen once. A further study also used this sample, focusing on T cells of mothers and their children.

The sequenced sample consisted of blood. These receptors were obtained from a woman between 35 and 50 years old in good health. Each CDR3 is given with its conserved first and last residue. Each record gives: clone size, J gene, D gene, V gene, CDR3 protein, CDR3 DNA. The D gene is left open where the match is weak. A clone size is listed for some rows: how often the clone was seen (once, few, many), or a class if it is expanded.

many | TRBJ1-2 | - | TRBV12-3/TRBV12-4 | CASSLAIQGPDGYTF | TGTGCCAGCAGTTTAGCGATACAGGGTCCGGATGGCTACACCTTC
- | TRBJ2-1 | TRBD1 | TRBV4-1 | CASSQPGQRANEQFF | TGCGCCAGCAGCCAGCCGGGACAGAGGGCCAATGAGCAGTTCTTC
- | TRBJ2-3 | - | TRBV20-1 | CSARDLKRDTQYF | TGCAGTGCTAGAGATCTGAAGCGGGATACGCAGTATTTT
- | TRBJ2-3 | - | TRBV25-1 | CASSEDWVRTDTQYF | TGTGCCAGCAGTGAGGACTGGGTCCGCACAGATACGCAGTATTTT
- | TRBJ2-4 | TRBD1 | TRBV29-1 | CSVGDRAFQYF | TGCAGCGTGGGGGACAGGGCCTTTCAGTACTTC
- | TRBJ1-4 | TRBD1 | TRBV6-5 | CASSHGTGGGNEKRFF | TGTGCCAGCAGTCACGGGACAGGGGGCGGTAATGAAAAACGGTTTTTT
- | TRBJ1-1 | - | TRBV5-1 | CASSLYNMNTEAFF | TGCGCCAGCAGCTTGTATAACATGAACACTGAAGCTTTCTTT
few | TRBJ1-1 | TRBD1 | TRBV20-1 | CSASDPGQGTVGAFF | TGCAGTGCTAGTGACCCGGGACAGGGCACTGTCGGGGCTTTCTTT
many | TRBJ2-7 | - | TRBV20-1 | CSAHLGGITYEQYF | TGCAGTGCGCACCTCGGGGGCATAACCTACGAGCAGTACTTC
few | TRBJ2-5 | - | TRBV12-3/TRBV12-4 | CASSLERDQGETQYF | TGTGCCAGCAGTTTAGAAAGGGACCAGGGAGAGACCCAGTACTTC
- | TRBJ1-2 | - | TRBV6-5 | CASSYDRHGYTF | TGTGCCAGCAGTTACGACAGGCATGGCTACACCTTC
many | TRBJ1-4 | - | TRBV7-8 | CASSLGGRLFF | TGTGCCAGCAGCTTAGGGGGGCGATTGTTTTTT
- | TRBJ1-6 | - | TRBV5-6 | CASSTGKNNSPLHF | TGTGCCAGCAGCACCGGGAAAAATAATTCACCCCTCCACTTT
- | TRBJ2-3 | - | TRBV5-1 | CASSFEGRFSSTDTQNF | TGCGCCAGCAGCTTCGAGGGCAGATTTTCTAGCACAGATACGCAGAATTTT
- | TRBJ1-2 | - | TRBV29-1 | CSVQEGYGYTF | TGCAGCGTCCAGGAGGGCTATGGCTACACCTTC
once | TRBJ1-6 | - | TRBV15 | CATSRDQTNSPLHF | TGTGCCACCAGCAGAGATCAAACTAATTCACCCCTCCACTTT
- | TRBJ2-2 | - | TRBV12-3/TRBV12-4 | CASSFGGYTGELFF | TGTGCCAGCAGTTTTGGAGGTTACACCGGGGAGCTGTTTTTT
- | TRBJ2-5 | - | TRBV29-1 | CSVSGTTYNEQYF | TGCAGCGTCTCCGGGACAACCTACAATGAGCAGTACTTC
many | TRBJ2-5 | - | TRBV6-6 | CASGETQYF | TGTGCCAGTGGGGAGACCCAGTACTTC
- | TRBJ1-2 | TRBD1 | TRBV19 | CASSMGTGRDGYTF | TGTGCCAGTAGTATGGGGACAGGGCGTGATGGCTACACCTTC
- | TRBJ2-1 | TRBD2 | TRBV28 | CASSQAGAAASYNEQFF | TGTGCCAGCAGCCAAGCGGGGGCCGCCGCCTCCTACAATGAGCAGTTCTTC
few | TRBJ2-3 | - | TRBV20-1 | CSANVPDTQYF | TGCAGTGCCAATGTCCCAGATACGCAGTATTTT